These 25 T cell receptor beta chains were all obtained from the same sample, sequenced in a study of cytotoxic CD8 clonotypes in ibrutinib-treated CLL. The table came from immunoSEQ multiplex PCR; TCRdb's copy has only in-frame clones and leaves some out. The sample holds 300,000 or so clones; approximately 67% are singletons and the top ten take roughly 6%. The source was PBMCs, collected after 36 months of ibrutinib treatment. Receptors were obtained from a human donor with chronic lymphocytic leukemia.

The CDR3 is CASSDRSTSRTQETQYF. CDR3 nucleotide sequence: TGTGCCAGCAGTGACCGATCGACTAGCAGAACTCAAGAGACCCAGTACTTC. The chain recombines TRBV6-1 with TRBJ2-5, with 7 bases fitting TRBD2. There are 17 residues in the CDR3. Per the germline V gene, CDR1 is MNHNS and CDR2 is SASEGT. After removal of 3 bases from V and 2 bases from J, the junction contained 12 bases not matched to a gene.

The rearrangement joins TRBV6-1 to TRBJ2-2; D possibly corresponds to TRBD2 (5 bases). CDR1 and CDR2 from the germline V gene are MNHNS and SASEGT. This CDR3 is 10 amino acids long. Between the trimmed V and J ends, which lost 8 bases and 8 bases, there was a span of 6 bases. CDR3 loop: CASRGGELFF. The CDR3 DNA reads TGTGCCAGCCGCGGGGGGGAGCTGTTTTTT.

The V and J genes are TRBV29-1 and TRBJ1-2; 10 bases line up with TRBD1. Trimming removed 1 base from V and 6 bases from J; junction bases left unmatched: 5. This CDR3 region has 14 residues. Germline V gene lookup returns CDR1 SQVTM and CDR2 ANQGSEA. The CDR3 region is CSVEGGQGLHGYTF. CDR3 sequence (DNA): TGCAGCGTTGAAGGGGGACAGGGGTTACATGGCTACACCTTC.

The chain joins TRBV14 to TRBJ2-2; TRBD1 or TRBD2 may be the D gene (5 bases each). The germline CDR1 and CDR2 sequences are SGHDN and FVKESK. The CDR3 length is 18 residues. Trimming cost V 3 bases and J 1 base, with 18 bases left between them. The CDR3 nucleotides are TGTGCCAGCAGCCATCTCCCCCGGGGCACTATGAACACCGGGGAGCTGTTTTTT. Translated, it gives CASSHLPRGTMNTGELFF.

This clone was counted between two and nine times. V is TRBV29-1 and J is TRBJ1-1; D remains ambiguous. Deletions cut 4 bases from V and 1 base from J, with 10 bases between. CDR1 and CDR2 (germline): SQVTM, ANQGSEA. The CDR3 covers 13 residues. Written as DNA, the CDR3 is TGCAGCGTTGGACGGATTGGGAACACTGAAGCTTTCTTT. Protein sequence: CSVGRIGNTEAFF.

This clone has more than one count but fewer than ten. The chain couples TRBV4-2 to TRBJ1-1, with D uncertain. Germline-derived CDR1 and CDR2 are LGHNA and YNFKEQ. The CDR3 runs 11 residues. Deletions cut 1 base from V and 6 bases from J, with 3 bases between. The CDR3 is CASSQGPEAFF. CDR3 DNA: TGTGCCAGCAGCCAAGGACCTGAAGCTTTCTTT.

The chain has TRBV5-1 and TRBJ2-5, with D unclear. CDR1 SGHRS and CDR2 YFSETQ come from the germline V gene. There are 13 residues in the CDR3. The V end lost 0 bases, the J end lost 2 bases, and 5 bases lay between the germline ends. CDR3: CASSLAQQETQYF. Here the CDR3 DNA reads TGCGCCAGCAGCTTGGCGCAGCAAGAGACCCAGTACTTC.

In its sample, this clone was seen a few times. The J gene is TRBJ2-7, the V gene TRBV2, with D perhaps being TRBD1 or TRBD2 (6 bases each). The CDR3 totals 13 residues. Germline assignment: CDR1 SNHLY and CDR2 FYNNEI. V lost 6 bases, J lost 6 bases, and 15 bases lay in between. CDR3 bases: TGTGCCAGCAGGTACGGGCCGGGGGCCGAGCAGTACTTC. Encoded protein: CASRYGPGAEQYF.

The J gene is TRBJ1-1, the V gene TRBV11-2; possible D gene TRBD1, 5 bases. Germline V gene lookup returns CDR1 SGHAT and CDR2 FQNNGV. This CDR3 comprises 17 residues. Trimming pared 7 bases from V and 6 bases from J, leaving 27 bases between. CDR3 sequence reads: CASTPTQMAGRPAEAFF. The DNA of the CDR3 is TGTGCCAGCACTCCTACCCAAATGGCAGGGAGGCCTGCTGAAGCTTTCTTT.

The V and J genes are TRBV2 and TRBJ2-7; D possibly corresponds to TRBD1 (7 bases). Per the germline V gene, CDR1 is SNHLY and CDR2 is FYNNEI. The CDR3 totals 13 residues. V was shortened by 5 bases and J by 4 bases, with 12 bases between the two germline ends. The CDR3 spells CASSSGGLYEQYF. DNA for the CDR3: TGTGCCAGCAGTTCAGGGGGGCTTTACGAGCAGTACTTC.

V and J are TRBV18 and TRBJ1-2; TRBD1 might be the D (6 bases). CDR1 and CDR2 (germline): KGHSH, LQKENI. V gave up 2 bases and J gave up 4 bases, with 14 bases separating them. The CDR3 is 15 amino acids. The CDR3 loop reads CASSPSGQLIYGYTF. In DNA form, the CDR3 reads TGTGCCAGCTCACCAAGCGGACAGCTAATCTATGGCTACACCTTC.

The chain has TRBV18 and TRBJ2-1; D unresolved. V lost 2 bases and J 8 bases, leaving 7 bases between the germline ends. The germline V gene encodes CDR1 KGHSH and CDR2 LQKENI. The CDR3 totals 12 residues. The CDR3 here is CASSPTDYEQFF. DNA of the CDR3: TGTGCCAGCTCACCAACTGACTATGAGCAGTTCTTC.

V and J are TRBV28 and TRBJ2-7; 7 bases align to TRBD1. Germline values: CDR1 MDHEN, CDR2 SYDVKM. The CDR3 extends over 15 amino acids. The junction had 14 bases not matched to a gene; V was cut back by 5 bases and J by 7 bases. DNA for the CDR3: TGTGCCAGCAGTCCGGGACAGAGAACCTTCGGAGAGCAGTACTTC. This sequence encodes CASSPGQRTFGEQYF.

The genes are TRBV2 and TRBJ1-5; D may be TRBD1 (6 bases). This CDR3 has 16 residues. Germline CDR1 reads SNHLY; CDR2 reads FYNNEI. Between the trimmed V and J ends, which lost 5 bases and 0 bases, there was a span of 14 bases. The CDR3 is CASSYGGQNSNQPQHF. The CDR3 DNA is TGTGCCAGCAGTTATGGGGGGCAAAATAGCAATCAGCCCCAGCATTTT.

The chain carries TRBV5-1 and TRBJ2-7; 7 nucleotides line up with TRBD1. V lost 7 bases and J lost 3; bases outside the gene matches: 10. The CDR3 has 14 residues. In germline, CDR1 is SGHRS, CDR2 YFSETQ. CDR3 DNA sequence: TGCGCCAGCCAACCCGGGACAGCGTACTACGAGCAGTACTTC. It yields the protein CASQPGTAYYEQYF.

In this sample, this clone turned up a few times. The chain employs TRBV4-1 and TRBJ1-2; D gene unclear. The CDR3 runs to 15 residues. Per the germline V gene, CDR1 is MGHRA and CDR2 is YSYEKL. Trimming took off 3 bases at V and 0 bases at J, with 11 bases between the two ends. This chain's CDR3 is CASSHPTPSNYGYTF. The CDR3 DNA is TGCGCCAGCAGCCACCCAACACCTTCTAACTATGGCTACACCTTC.

The chain links TRBV6-6 to TRBJ2-7, with 7 bases aligning to TRBD1. The J segment lost 3 bases and the V segment lost 4 bases, leaving 6 bases of the junction unmatched. The germline V gene has CDR1 MNHNY and CDR2 SVGAGI (reference sequence). The CDR3 has 14 residues. DNA for the CDR3: TGTGCCAGCAGTTCCCGACAGGGTGACTACGAGCAGTACTTC. It translates to CASSSRQGDYEQYF.

The chain couples TRBV4-1 to TRBJ2-7; TRBD2 agrees at 12 bases. CDR1 and CDR2 from the germline V gene are MGHRA and YSYEKL. The CDR3 is 16 amino acids. The V and J ends lost 3 bases and 4 bases, in that order; junction bases with no gene match: 7. The CDR3 DNA reads TGCGCCAGCAGCCAGGCTAGCGGGGGGGCTCGGTACGAGCAGTACTTC. Amino acids: CASSQASGGARYEQYF.

The chain joins TRBV9 to TRBJ2-1; 11 bases match TRBD2. The CDR3 contains 14 residues. J gave up 4 bases and V 5 bases, and 2 bases lay outside the gene matches. Germline lookup yields CDR1 SGDLS and CDR2 YYNGEE. For the CDR3, the DNA is TGTGCCAGCAGTGGGACTAGCGGTTACAATGAGCAGTTCTTC. Its translation: CASSGTSGYNEQFF.

This clone was detected a few times. Here the CDR3 DNA reads TGTGCCAGCAGGCCCACAGGGGCGGGTGGCTACACCTTC. Its translation is CASRPTGAGGYTF. The chain is built from TRBV2 and TRBJ1-2; 7 bases agree with TRBD1. The CDR3 consists of 13 residues. Germline V lookup: CDR1 SNHLY, CDR2 FYNNEI. V was clipped by 6 bases and J by 7 bases; unmatched bases: 8.

Only one count was recorded for this clone. The V gene is TRBV5-1, the J gene TRBJ2-3, with TRBD2 matching over 8 bases. Germline trimming cut 1 base from V and 1 base from J; bases unmatched to any gene: 5. The CDR3 covers 16 residues. Germline V gene data show CDR1 as SGHRS and CDR2 as YFSETQ. The CDR3 spells CASSLLLRGGTDTQYF. CDR3 DNA: TGCGCCAGCAGCTTGCTATTGCGGGGGGGCACAGATACGCAGTATTTT. The whole variable domain, remainder taken from reference TRBV5-1 and TRBJ2-3, is KAGVTQTPRYLIKTRGQQVTLSCSPISGHRSVSWYQQTPGQGLQFLFEYFSETQRNKGNFPGRFSGRQFSNSRSEMNVSTLELGDSALYLCASSLLLRGGTDTQYFGPGTRLTVL.

V gene TRBV4-3 combines with J gene TRBJ2-1; D is possibly TRBD1 or TRBD2 (5 bases each). The germline V gene has CDR1 LGHNA and CDR2 YSLEER. V dropped 0 bases and J dropped 8 bases, with 14 bases sitting between them. The CDR3 covers 15 residues. As DNA, the CDR3 is TGCGCCAGCAGCCAAGAAGGGGACGGTGGGCATGAGCAGTTCTTC. Translating gives CASSQEGDGGHEQFF.

This sequence joins TRBV11-2 and TRBJ2-1, with 7 bases fitting TRBD1. The CDR3 is 12 residues long. After removal of 6 bases from V and 6 bases from J, the junction contained 2 bases not matched to a gene. In germline, CDR1 is SGHAT, CDR2 FQNNGV. The CDR3: CASRRGPNEQFF. The CDR3 region has the DNA TGTGCCAGCAGGAGGGGGCCCAATGAGCAGTTCTTC.

The rearrangement joins TRBV27 to TRBJ1-6, with TRBD1 matching 9 bases. The ends lost 6 bases at V and 5 bases at J; junction bases unmatched: 2. The CDR3 has 14 amino acids. CDR1 MNHEY and CDR2 SMNVEV come from the germline V gene (reference sequence). The CDR3 nucleotides read TGTGCCAGCAGACGGACAGGGGATAATTCACCCCTCCACTTT. Its protein product is CASRRTGDNSPLHF.

This rearrangement joins TRBV6-5 to TRBJ1-2; TRBD1 is a possible D gene (6 bases). The germline V and J ends were trimmed by 6 bases and 2 bases, with 13 bases remaining between them. In germline, CDR1 is MNHEY, CDR2 SVGAGI. The CDR3 runs to 14 residues. The CDR3 DNA reads TGTGCCAGCAGGTACACAGGGTTGAACTATGGCTACACCTTC. It translates to CASRYTGLNYGYTF.